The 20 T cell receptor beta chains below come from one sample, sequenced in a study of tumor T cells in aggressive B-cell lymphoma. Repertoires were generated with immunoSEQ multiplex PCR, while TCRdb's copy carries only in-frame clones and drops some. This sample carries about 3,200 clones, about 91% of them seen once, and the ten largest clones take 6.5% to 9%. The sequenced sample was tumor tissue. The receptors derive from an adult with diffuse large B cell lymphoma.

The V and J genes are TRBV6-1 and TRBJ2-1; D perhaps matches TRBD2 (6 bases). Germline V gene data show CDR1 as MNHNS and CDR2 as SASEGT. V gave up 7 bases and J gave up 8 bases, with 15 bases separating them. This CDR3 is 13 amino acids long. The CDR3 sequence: CASKAGLGDEQFF. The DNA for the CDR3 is TGTGCCAGCAAGGCGGGGTTAGGGGATGAGCAGTTCTTC.

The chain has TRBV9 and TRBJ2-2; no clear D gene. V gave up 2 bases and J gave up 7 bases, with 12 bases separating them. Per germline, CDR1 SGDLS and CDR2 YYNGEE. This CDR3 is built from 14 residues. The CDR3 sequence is CASSVVGLDGELFF. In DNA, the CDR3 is TGTGCCAGCAGCGTCGTCGGGTTAGACGGGGAGCTGTTTTTT.

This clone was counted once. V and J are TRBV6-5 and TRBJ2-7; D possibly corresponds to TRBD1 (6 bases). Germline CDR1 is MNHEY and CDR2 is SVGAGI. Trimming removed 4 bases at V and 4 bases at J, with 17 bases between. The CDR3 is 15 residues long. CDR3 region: CASSLRQHRAYEQYF. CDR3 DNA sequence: TGTGCCAGCAGTTTAAGACAGCACAGGGCTTACGAGCAGTACTTC.

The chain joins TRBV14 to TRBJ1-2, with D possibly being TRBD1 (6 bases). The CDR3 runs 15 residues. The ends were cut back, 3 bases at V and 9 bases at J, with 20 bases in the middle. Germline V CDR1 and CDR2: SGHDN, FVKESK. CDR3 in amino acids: CASSHPIFTGSRYTF. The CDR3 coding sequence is TGTGCCAGCAGCCACCCAATTTTTACAGGGTCTCGCTACACCTTC.

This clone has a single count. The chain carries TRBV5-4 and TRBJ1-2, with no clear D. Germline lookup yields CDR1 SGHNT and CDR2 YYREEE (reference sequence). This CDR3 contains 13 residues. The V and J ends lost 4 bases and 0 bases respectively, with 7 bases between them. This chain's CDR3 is CASSPPANYGYTF. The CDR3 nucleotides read TGTGCCAGCAGCCCCCCAGCTAACTATGGCTACACCTTC.

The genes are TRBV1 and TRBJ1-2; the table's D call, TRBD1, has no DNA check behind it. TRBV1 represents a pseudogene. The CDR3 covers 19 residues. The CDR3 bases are TGCACCAGCAGCCAACAACCCCGAGGACAGTTGAAATCGTCGGATGGCTACACCTTC. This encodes CTSSQQPRGQLKSSDGYTF.

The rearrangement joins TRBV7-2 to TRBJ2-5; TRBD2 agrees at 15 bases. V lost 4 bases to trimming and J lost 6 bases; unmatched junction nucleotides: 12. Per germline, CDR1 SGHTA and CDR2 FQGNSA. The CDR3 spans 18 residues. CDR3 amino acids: CASSYHSGTSGGMKTQYF. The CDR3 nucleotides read TGTGCCAGCAGCTACCACTCCGGGACTAGCGGGGGGATGAAGACCCAGTACTTC.

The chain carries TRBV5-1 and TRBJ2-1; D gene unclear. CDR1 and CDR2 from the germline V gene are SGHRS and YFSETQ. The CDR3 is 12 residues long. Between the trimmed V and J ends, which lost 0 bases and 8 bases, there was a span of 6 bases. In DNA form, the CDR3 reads TGCGCCAGCAGCTTGGCCCTTGATGAGCAGTTCTTC. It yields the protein CASSLALDEQFF.

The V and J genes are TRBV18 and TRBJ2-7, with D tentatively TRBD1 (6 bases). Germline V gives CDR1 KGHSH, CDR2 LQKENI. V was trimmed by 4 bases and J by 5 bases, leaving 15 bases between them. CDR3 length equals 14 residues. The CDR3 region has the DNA TGTGCCAGCTCACGCCGGACAGTCAGCGACGAGCAGTACTTC. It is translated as CASSRRTVSDEQYF.

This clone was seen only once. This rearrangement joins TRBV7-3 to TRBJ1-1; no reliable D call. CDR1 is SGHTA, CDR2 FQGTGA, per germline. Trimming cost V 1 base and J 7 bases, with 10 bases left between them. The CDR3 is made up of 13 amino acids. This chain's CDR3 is CASSLNGMDEAFF. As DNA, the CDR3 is TGTGCCAGCAGCTTAAACGGGATGGATGAAGCTTTCTTT.

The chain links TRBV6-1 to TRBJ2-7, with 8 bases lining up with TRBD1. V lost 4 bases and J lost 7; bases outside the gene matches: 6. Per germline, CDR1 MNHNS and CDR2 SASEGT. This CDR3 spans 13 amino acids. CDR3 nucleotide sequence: TGTGCCAGCAGTGGTTGGACAGGGCAAGAGCAGTACTTC. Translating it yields CASSGWTGQEQYF.

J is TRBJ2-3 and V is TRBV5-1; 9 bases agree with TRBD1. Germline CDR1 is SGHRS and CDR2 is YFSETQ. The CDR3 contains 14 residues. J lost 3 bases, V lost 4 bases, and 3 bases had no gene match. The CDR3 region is CASSLGTGTDTQYF. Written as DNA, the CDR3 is TGCGCCAGCAGCCTCGGGACAGGGACAGATACGCAGTATTTT.

The DNA of the CDR3 is TGTGCCAGCAGCTTAGGGGCCGGTACAGATACGCAGTATTTT. This codes for CASSLGAGTDTQYF. The chain recombines TRBV5-4 with TRBJ2-3; a possible D gene is TRBD1 (5 bases). Germline V gives CDR1 SGHNT, CDR2 YYREEE (reference sequence). This CDR3 is built from 14 residues. The V gene lost 2 bases and the J gene lost 3 bases, with 10 bases spanning the gap.

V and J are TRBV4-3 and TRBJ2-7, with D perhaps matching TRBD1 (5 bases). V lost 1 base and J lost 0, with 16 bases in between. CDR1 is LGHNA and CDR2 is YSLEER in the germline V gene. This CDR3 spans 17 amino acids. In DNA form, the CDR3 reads TGCGCCAGCAGCCAAGTAAGAATAGGGGCGTTCTCCTACGAGCAGTACTTC. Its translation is CASSQVRIGAFSYEQYF.

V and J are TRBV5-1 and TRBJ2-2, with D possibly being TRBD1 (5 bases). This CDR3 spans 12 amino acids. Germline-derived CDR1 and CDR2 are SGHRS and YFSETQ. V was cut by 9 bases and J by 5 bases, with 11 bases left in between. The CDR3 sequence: CAILKGTGELFF. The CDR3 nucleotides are TGCGCCATTCTGAAGGGGACCGGGGAGCTGTTTTTT.

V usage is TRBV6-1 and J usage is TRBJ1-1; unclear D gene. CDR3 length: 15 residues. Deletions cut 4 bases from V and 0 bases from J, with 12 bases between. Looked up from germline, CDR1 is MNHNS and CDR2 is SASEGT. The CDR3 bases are TGTGCCAGCAGTGCACAGCGGTCTATGAACACTGAAGCTTTCTTT. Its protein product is CASSAQRSMNTEAFF.

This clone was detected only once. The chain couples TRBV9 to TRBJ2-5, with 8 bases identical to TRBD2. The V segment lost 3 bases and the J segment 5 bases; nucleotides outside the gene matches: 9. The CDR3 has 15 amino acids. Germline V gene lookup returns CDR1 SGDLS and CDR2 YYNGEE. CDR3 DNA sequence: TGTGCCAGCAGCGCAAGCGGGGGAGGTAGGGAGACCCAGTACTTC. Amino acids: CASSASGGGRETQYF.

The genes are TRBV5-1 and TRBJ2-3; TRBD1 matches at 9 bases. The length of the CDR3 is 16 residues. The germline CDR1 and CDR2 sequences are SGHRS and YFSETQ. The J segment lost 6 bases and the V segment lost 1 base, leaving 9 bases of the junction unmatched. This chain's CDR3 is CASSLPLGTGLDTQYF. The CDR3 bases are TGCGCCAGCAGCTTGCCACTCGGGACAGGGCTCGATACGCAGTATTTT.

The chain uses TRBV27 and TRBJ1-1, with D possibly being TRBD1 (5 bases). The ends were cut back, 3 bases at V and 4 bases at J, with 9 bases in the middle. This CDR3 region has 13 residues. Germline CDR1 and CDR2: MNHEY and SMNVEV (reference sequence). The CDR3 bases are TGTGCCAGCAGTTTGGTTAGGGGCACTGAAGCTTTCTTT. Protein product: CASSLVRGTEAFF.

Written as DNA, the CDR3 is TGTGCCAGTAGTATTGGAGGGGCAGGGGCCAACGTCCTGACTTTC. This codes for CASSIGGAGANVLTF. This chain uses TRBV19 with TRBJ2-6; tentative D call: TRBD2 (6 bases). The CDR3 is made up of 15 amino acids. The V end was cut by 3 bases, the J end by 4 bases, with 10 bases between. CDR1 is LNHDA, CDR2 SQIVND, per germline (reference sequence).